This T cell receptor beta chain comes out of a study of patients and donors after allogeneic stem cell transplantation (dated by TCRdb to 2020 to 2022). Library prep was done by RT-PCR. Data came from a NextSeq 550. The public reads were run again by TCRdb, first through fastp at Q25 and then through MiXCR, and only productive beta chains were kept. Each record represents a unique CDR3 protein, reported with the most common genes and DNA among its rows. Across this sample there are about 400,000 distinct CDR3 sequences, with 16% seen only once. Around 6.8% of the sample is taken by the ten largest. CDR1 and CDR2 are drawn from the germline V gene (reference sequence): LGHDT, YNNKEL. The junction shows trimming of 6 bases on V and 4 bases on J, plus 15 bases between the germline ends. The CDR3 goes from the cysteine to the phenylalanine over 14 residues. Just CDR3 DNA is preserved here, 42 bases in frame from base 1.

This clonotype was counted only a few times. The clone's antigen remains unknown. No clone much larger than this one lies a single base away; base qualities are absent. The TCR was taken from a human donor who was either an allogeneic HSCT recipient or a stem cell or donor lymphocyte infusion donor (not recorded which). It is not recorded whose cells these are; they may come from a transplant donor. Specimen: blood, either unsorted or a sorted T cell fraction (not recorded which). The receptor chain draws on TRBV3-1 and TRBJ1-2; TRBD1 might be the D gene, on 6 matching bases. The CDR3 protein: CASRPKGVSYGYTF. DNA sequence: TGTGCCAGCAGACCTAAGGGGGTGAGCTATGGCTACACCTTC.